These 17 T cell receptor beta chains share one sample of origin, sequenced in a study of OX40 agonist ivuxolimab in advanced cancers. Clones were sequenced by immunoSEQ multiplex PCR, and TCRdb holds only the in-frame ones, with some missing. The data show 65,000 to 95,000 clones, less than 95% seen once. The input for sequencing was CD4+ or CD8+ T cells sorted from blood, taken in a trial of the OX40 agonist ivuxolimab. Every receptor here comes from an adult with an advanced solid tumor such as melanoma, head and neck, liver or kidney cancer.

The chain carries TRBV9 and TRBJ2-3; D gene unclear. Germline loops: CDR1 SGDLS, CDR2 YYNGEE. The CDR3 extends over 16 amino acids. Between the trimmed V and J ends, which lost 0 bases and 0 bases, there was a span of 11 bases. In DNA, the CDR3 is TGTGCCAGCAGCGTAGGTGCTCGCCATAGCACAGATACGCAGTATTTT. Translation gives CASSVGARHSTDTQYF.

This rearrangement joins TRBV19 to TRBJ1-1; D might be TRBD1 (6 bases). With 5 bases removed from V and 5 bases from J, the gap between germline ends came to 9 bases. Germline CDR1 is LNHDA and CDR2 is SQIVND (reference sequence). This CDR3 has 12 residues. CDR3 DNA sequence: TGTGCCAGTAGTGGGGGCAGTACTGAAGCTTTCTTT. It specifies CASSGGSTEAFF.

V is TRBV7-3 and J is TRBJ1-1, with D maybe TRBD1 (5 bases). The germline V gene encodes CDR1 SGHTA and CDR2 FQGTGA. Trimming pared 1 base from V and 1 base from J, leaving 13 bases between. The CDR3 consists of 16 residues. The CDR3 nucleotides read TGTGCCAGCAGCTTAAATGGAGGCCAGGGGAACACTGAAGCTTTCTTT. Amino acids: CASSLNGGQGNTEAFF.

This clone was counted a few times. This chain connects TRBV5-4 to TRBJ1-2; perhaps TRBD1 as D (5 bases). The CDR3 runs 13 residues. Per the germline V gene, CDR1 is SGHNT and CDR2 is YYREEE (reference sequence). V dropped 0 bases and J dropped 4 bases, with 7 bases sitting between them. The CDR3 loop is CASSLDRTYGYTF. Written as DNA, the CDR3 is TGTGCCAGCAGCTTGGACAGGACCTATGGCTACACCTTC.

This clone has just one count. The rearrangement joins TRBV11-2 to TRBJ2-7; D possibly matches TRBD1 or TRBD2 (5 bases each). The CDR3 consists of 14 residues. CDR1 is SGHAT and CDR2 is FQNNGV in the germline V gene. V lost 7 bases and J lost 2, with 15 bases in between. CDR3 nucleotides: TGTGCCAGCACCTACCTGAGGGGAACCTACGAGCAGTACTTC. This encodes CASTYLRGTYEQYF.

The chain uses TRBV18 and TRBJ2-3, with TRBD2 matching 15 bases. The CDR3 totals 19 residues. The germline V gene has CDR1 KGHSH and CDR2 LQKENI. Trimming cost V 3 bases and J 2 bases; bases outside gene matches: 9. In DNA form, the CDR3 reads TGTGCCAGCTCACCGAGGGGACTAGCGGGGGGAAACCCCACAGATACGCAGTATTTT. Translation gives CASSPRGLAGGNPTDTQYF.

This clone has a single count. V gene TRBV5-1 combines with J gene TRBJ2-3, with 12 bases aligning to TRBD2. From germline, CDR1 is SGHRS and CDR2 YFSETQ. The CDR3 runs to 15 residues. With 3 bases clipped from V and 6 bases from J, the junction kept 5 bases outside the gene matches. The CDR3 coding sequence is TGCGCCAGCAGCTCTAGCGGGGGGGCCACCGATACGCAGTATTTT. This gives the protein CASSSSGGATDTQYF. Filled out from reference TRBV5-1 and TRBJ2-3, the complete variable domain reads KAGVTQTPRYLIKTRGQQVTLSCSPISGHRSVSWYQQTPGQGLQFLFEYFSETQRNKGNFPGRFSGRQFSNSRSEMNVSTLELGDSALYLCASSSSGGATDTQYFGPGTRLTVL.

Here the CDR3 DNA reads TGTGCCAGCATGCGGGGGGGAAGCACAGATACGCAGTATTTT. Its protein is CASMRGGSTDTQYF. The V call is TRBV27, the J call TRBJ2-3; 9 bases align to TRBD2. The junction had 2 bases not matched to a gene; V was cut back by 7 bases and J by 0 bases. In germline, CDR1 is MNHEY, CDR2 SMNVEV (reference sequence). This CDR3 has 14 residues.

The rearrangement uses TRBV14 and TRBJ2-1; D remains ambiguous. CDR3 length: 13 amino acids. Germline CDR1 reads SGHDN; CDR2 reads FVKESK. Between the trimmed V and J ends, which lost 5 bases and 7 bases, there was a span of 12 bases. This CDR3 reads CASSVDPKNEQFF. In nucleotides, the CDR3 is TGTGCCAGCAGCGTTGACCCGAAGAATGAGCAGTTCTTC.

This clone was observed a few times. The chain recombines TRBV19 with TRBJ1-1; D gene uncertain. This CDR3 is built from 14 residues. Germline V lookup: CDR1 LNHDA, CDR2 SQIVND (reference sequence). Trimming removed 5 bases from V and 0 bases from J, with 10 bases in between. CDR3 residues: CASSQTGMNTEAFF. In DNA form, the CDR3 reads TGTGCCAGTAGTCAGACGGGAATGAACACTGAAGCTTTCTTT.

This clone was counted a single time. The chain links TRBV28 to TRBJ1-2, with 8 bases identical to TRBD1. Germline CDR1 is MDHEN and CDR2 is SYDVKM. Trimming removed 6 bases from V and 3 bases from J; junction bases left unmatched: 6. This CDR3 region has 14 residues. The CDR3 DNA is TGTGCCAGCAGCACGACAGGGGCGCACTATGGCTACACCTTC. Its protein product is CASSTTGAHYGYTF.

The V call is TRBV4-1, the J call TRBJ2-5, with D maybe TRBD1 (5 bases). CDR3 length equals 16 residues. CDR1 and CDR2 (germline): MGHRA, YSYEKL. V lost 3 bases, J lost 1 base, and 15 bases lay in between. For the CDR3, the DNA is TGCGCCAGCAGCCAGGGGCTAGGCACGGGCCAAGAGACCCAGTACTTC. This sequence encodes CASSQGLGTGQETQYF.

This chain joins TRBV20-1 and TRBJ2-5; D gene unclear. Germline V gene lookup returns CDR1 DFQATT and CDR2 SNEGSKA (reference sequence). The CDR3 length is 10 residues. The germline V and J ends were trimmed by 6 bases and 5 bases, with 7 bases remaining between them. The CDR3 nucleotides read TGCAGTGCCTGGGCGGAGACCCAGTACTTC. It translates to CSAWAETQYF.

The V gene is TRBV5-8, the J gene TRBJ2-2; no clear D. The CDR3 extends over 17 amino acids. Trimming cost V 0 bases and J 8 bases, with 20 bases left between them. The germline V gene encodes CDR1 SGHTS and CDR2 YDEGEE. CDR3 coding DNA: TGTGCCAGCAGCTTGGGGGCATCTCCCGCCGCAGCTGGGGAGCTGTTTTTT. Protein product: CASSLGASPAAAGELFF.

The chain employs TRBV6-6 and TRBJ2-7; D is unclear. Germline assignment: CDR1 MNHNY and CDR2 SVGAGI (reference sequence). The CDR3 totals 13 residues. Deletions cut 5 bases from V and 3 bases from J, with 11 bases between. CDR3 sequence reads: CASSHKTIYEQYV. CDR3 coding DNA: TGTGCCAGCAGTCACAAAACCATCTACGAGCAGTACGTC.

The rearrangement joins TRBV29-1 to TRBJ2-3; D uncertain. This CDR3 has 11 amino acids. V was cut by 7 bases and J by 3 bases, with 8 bases left in between. Germline V CDR1 and CDR2: SQVTM, ANQGSEA. This CDR3 is CSERVTDTQYF. The CDR3 DNA is TGCAGCGAAAGGGTTACAGATACGCAGTATTTT.

V and J are TRBV16 and TRBJ1-4, with D possibly being TRBD1 (5 bases). Between the trimmed V and J ends, which lost 0 bases and 7 bases, there was a span of 9 bases. The germline V gene encodes CDR1 KGHSY and CDR2 FQNENV. CDR3 size: 14 residues. CDR3 sequence: CASSQSMGVEKLFF. The DNA of the CDR3 is TGTGCCAGCAGCCAATCGATGGGGGTTGAAAAACTGTTTTTT.